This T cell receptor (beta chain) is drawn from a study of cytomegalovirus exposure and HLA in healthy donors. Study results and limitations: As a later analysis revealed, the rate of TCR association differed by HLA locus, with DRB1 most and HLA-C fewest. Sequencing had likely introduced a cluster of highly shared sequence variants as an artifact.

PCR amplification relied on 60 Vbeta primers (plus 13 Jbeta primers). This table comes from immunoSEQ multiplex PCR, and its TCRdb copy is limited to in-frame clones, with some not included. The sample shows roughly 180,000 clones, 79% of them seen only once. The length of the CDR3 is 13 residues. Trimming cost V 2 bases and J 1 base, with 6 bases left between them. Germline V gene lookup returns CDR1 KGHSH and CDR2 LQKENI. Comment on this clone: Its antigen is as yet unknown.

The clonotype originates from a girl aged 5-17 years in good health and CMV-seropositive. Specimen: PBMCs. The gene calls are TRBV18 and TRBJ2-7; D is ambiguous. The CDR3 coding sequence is TGTGCCAGCTCACCAGTACTTTCCTACGAGCAGTACTTC. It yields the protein CASSPVLSYEQYF. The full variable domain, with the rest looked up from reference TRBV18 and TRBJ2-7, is NAGVMQNPRHLVRRRGQEARLRCSPMKGHSHVYWYRQLPEEGLKFMVYLQKENIIDESGMPKERFSAEFPKEGPSILRIQQVVRGDSAAYFCASSPVLSYEQYFGPGTRLTVT.